This entry features one T cell receptor beta chain sequence. Its antigen is currently unknown. It was CD45RO-negative cells, positively selected for CCR7, that made up naive CD8 cells, with terminally differentiated effector memory CD45RA+ cells excluded. Donors comprised only Caucasian adults living in Nashville, Tennessee. Authors' analysis steps: ImmunoSEQ only sent back junction sequences with no quality scores, so filtering was done differently. Data came from immunoSEQ multiplex PCR; TCRdb stores just in-frame clones and leaves some out. V and J calls and clone size are copied from that table; D and trimming were computed from the DNA. Of nearly 2 million clones listed, about 95% were seen once; the top ten hold less than 1.5%. This CDR3 comprises 12 residues. Germline CDR1 reads SEHNR; CDR2 reads FQNEAQ (reference sequence). V lost 7 bases and J lost 1, with 7 bases in between. This entry belongs to a study of shared clonotypes between healthy human individuals.

Study outcomes and limitations: Larger estimated richness was generally seen in naive subsets than in memory subsets.

The clonotype comes from a man in his late teens or twenties in good health. This chain uses TRBV7-9 with TRBJ1-1; D is ambiguous. The sequencing sample was made of naive CD8+ T cells sorted from blood. CDR3 protein: CASNAGNTEAFF. The CDR3, as DNA: TGTGCCAGCAATGCAGGGAACACTGAAGCTTTCTTT.